Each of the 18 T cell receptor beta chains below was sequenced from the same sample in a study of Ad26.COV2.S vaccination and SARS-CoV-2 variants. The assay was immunoSEQ multiplex PCR, and TCRdb's table has in-frame clones only and misses some. The sample includes about 350,000 clones, around 92% of them seen just once. Sequencing used peripheral blood, obtained after recovery from COVID-19. The receptors here all came from a human donor who had recovered from COVID-19.

The V call is TRBV4-2, the J call TRBJ1-1; the D is unclear. The CDR3 totals 13 residues. Germline V gives CDR1 LGHNA, CDR2 YNFKEQ. The V end lost 1 base, the J end lost 5 bases, and 8 bases lay between the germline ends. The CDR3 region is CASSQARKTEAFF. In DNA form, the CDR3 reads TGTGCCAGCAGCCAAGCGAGAAAAACTGAAGCTTTCTTT.

The chain uses TRBV7-9 and TRBJ2-1; 11 bases map to TRBD2. The CDR3 covers 14 residues. Germline V lookup: CDR1 SEHNR, CDR2 FQNEAQ (reference sequence). Losses at the gene ends were 5 bases for V and 5 bases for J; bases not matched to a gene: 2. The CDR3 DNA is TGTGCCAGCAGCCATAGCGGGGGGGACAATGAGCAGTTCTTC. It is translated as CASSHSGGDNEQFF.

The chain combines TRBV2 with TRBJ1-3; TRBD1 agrees at 7 bases. The CDR3 is made up of 15 amino acids. Germline values: CDR1 SNHLY, CDR2 FYNNEI. J gave up 0 bases and V 5 bases, and 4 bases lay outside the gene matches. The CDR3 is CASSRTGNSGNTIYF. CDR3 coding DNA: TGTGCCAGCAGTAGGACAGGCAACTCTGGAAACACCATATATTTT. The variable domain in full, completed from reference TRBV2 and TRBJ1-3, reads EPEVTQTPSHQVTQMGQEVILRCVPISNHLYFYWYRQILGQKVEFLVSFYNNEISEKSEIFDDQFSVERPDGSNFTLKIRSTKLEDSAMYFCASSRTGNSGNTIYFGEGSWLTVV.

The gene calls are TRBV6-6 and TRBJ2-5, with 7 bases fitting TRBD2. There are 13 residues in the CDR3. J gave up 5 bases and V 6 bases, and 6 bases lay outside the gene matches. The germline gives CDR1 MNHNY, CDR2 SVGAGI (reference sequence). Here the CDR3 reads CASRNLGGETQYF. The CDR3 DNA follows: TGTGCCAGCAGGAACCTCGGGGGGGAGACCCAGTACTTC.

The chain combines TRBV10-3 with TRBJ2-1; 10 positions agree with TRBD2. The length of the CDR3 is 13 residues. Germline trimming cut 8 bases from V and 10 bases from J; bases unmatched to any gene: 8. Germline V gene data show CDR1 as ENHRY and CDR2 as SYGVKD. The CDR3 bases are TGTGCCATCGGGTCTAGCGGGGGAGGGGAGCAGTTCTTC. Encoded protein: CAIGSSGGGEQFF.

The chain employs TRBV5-1 and TRBJ1-1; no reliable D call. Germline assignment: CDR1 SGHRS and CDR2 YFSETQ. The germline V and J ends were trimmed by 0 bases and 3 bases, with 9 bases remaining between them. The CDR3 runs 14 residues. CDR3 nucleotide sequence: TGCGCCAGCAGCTTGGGCCCGAGCGACACTGAAGCTTTCTTT. Protein product: CASSLGPSDTEAFF.

The chain combines TRBV10-3 with TRBJ2-7, with TRBD1 matching over 7 bases. Germline CDR1 is ENHRY and CDR2 is SYGVKD. The ends lost 2 bases at V and 3 bases at J; junction bases unmatched: 10. The CDR3 runs to 16 residues. For the CDR3, the DNA is TGTGCCATCAGTGAGGTGGTTTCTGGACAGGACTACGAGCAGTACTTC. Translating gives CAISEVVSGQDYEQYF.

This rearrangement joins TRBV6-5 to TRBJ2-7; 10 positions match TRBD2. J gave up 4 bases and V 6 bases, and 6 bases lay outside the gene matches. From germline, CDR1 is MNHEY and CDR2 SVGAGI. The CDR3 sequence is 14 residues long. CDR3 in amino acids: CASSRGLAEYEQYF. CDR3 nucleotides: TGTGCCAGCAGCCGAGGACTAGCGGAGTACGAGCAGTACTTC.

The rearrangement links TRBV14 to TRBJ2-7; either TRBD1 or TRBD2 may fit D (6 bases each). This CDR3 has 16 amino acids. Trimming pared 0 bases from V and 4 bases from J, leaving 16 bases between. Germline CDR1 is SGHDN and CDR2 is FVKESK. For the CDR3, the DNA is TGTGCCAGCAGCCAAGAGGGGTGGGGGGCATCGTACGAGCAGTACTTC. Protein: CASSQEGWGASYEQYF.

The rearrangement links TRBV7-9 to TRBJ2-7; 8 nucleotides match TRBD2. The CDR3 length is 14 residues. Germline V gene sequence: CDR1 SEHNR, CDR2 FQNEAQ (reference sequence). The V segment lost 5 bases and the J segment 6 bases; nucleotides outside the gene matches: 9. The CDR3 protein is CASSRGLEDREQYF. The DNA for the CDR3 is TGTGCCAGCAGCCGGGGACTAGAGGATCGCGAGCAGTACTTC.

V is TRBV6-2 or TRBV6-3 and J is TRBJ2-3; TRBD1 aligns across 8 bases. With 0 bases clipped from V and 2 bases from J, the junction kept 10 bases outside the gene matches. CDR1 is MNHEY, CDR2 SVGEGT, per germline. The CDR3 runs 18 residues. The CDR3, as DNA: TGTGCCAGCAGTTACTCCGGGTTTGGGGACAGGACCACAGATACGCAGTATTTT. Translating gives CASSYSGFGDRTTDTQYF.

The chain is built from TRBV6-2 or TRBV6-3 and TRBJ1-5; 7 bases map to TRBD1. V dropped 0 bases and J dropped 9; count of bases not matched to a gene: 11. Germline CDR1 and CDR2: MNHEY and SVGEGT. The CDR3 extends over 16 amino acids. This chain's CDR3 is CASSYSPRGSPAPQHF. The CDR3 nucleotides are TGTGCCAGCAGTTACTCTCCCAGGGGGAGCCCGGCGCCCCAGCATTTT.

The chain couples TRBV2 to TRBJ1-1, with D uncertain. This CDR3 region has 14 residues. CDR1 is SNHLY, CDR2 FYNNEI, per germline. V lost 7 bases and J lost 0, with 12 bases in between. The CDR3 region is CASNMRQMNTEAFF. CDR3 DNA sequence: TGTGCCAGCAATATGAGGCAGATGAACACTGAAGCTTTCTTT.

The genes are TRBV5-1 and TRBJ2-3; D gene uncertain. The CDR3 covers 14 residues. V shed 0 bases and J shed 2 bases, with 7 bases lying between them. The germline V gene encodes CDR1 SGHRS and CDR2 YFSETQ. The CDR3 loop is CASSLGENTDTQYF. CDR3 sequence (DNA): TGCGCCAGCAGCTTGGGAGAAAACACAGATACGCAGTATTTT. Full variable domain (rest looked up from reference TRBV5-1 and TRBJ2-3): KAGVTQTPRYLIKTRGQQVTLSCSPISGHRSVSWYQQTPGQGLQFLFEYFSETQRNKGNFPGRFSGRQFSNSRSEMNVSTLELGDSALYLCASSLGENTDTQYFGPGTRLTVL.

This clone was detected a few times. J is TRBJ2-7 and V is TRBV5-4; possible D gene TRBD2, 5 bases. The V gene lost 1 base and the J gene lost 7 bases, with 12 bases spanning the gap. Germline-derived CDR1 and CDR2 are SGHNT and YYREEE (reference sequence). CDR3 length: 13 residues. The CDR3 is CASSLPGSGEQYF. CDR3 bases: TGTGCCAGCAGCTTGCCGGGGTCGGGGGAGCAGTACTTC.

The chain links TRBV15 to TRBJ2-4; the D gene could be TRBD1 or TRBD2 (7 bases each). V lost 5 bases and J lost 3, with 23 bases in between. This CDR3 comprises 18 residues. The germline gives CDR1 LNHNV, CDR2 YYDKDF (reference sequence). CDR3 nucleotides: TGTGCCACCAGCTGGGGTAGGGGAGGGGGCGTCGGCAAAAACATTCAGTACTTC. Translation: CATSWGRGGGVGKNIQYF.

This clone was observed a few times. This chain connects TRBV12-2 to TRBJ2-5; TRBD2, as called in the table, went unchecked against the DNA. TRBV12-2 is labeled a pseudogene. The CDR3 has 10 amino acids. CDR3 protein: CASPSETQYF. DNA for the CDR3: TGTGCAAGTCCAAGCGAGACCCAGTACTTC.

The chain carries TRBV13 and TRBJ1-3; D call uncertain. CDR3 size: 16 residues. The V end lost 7 bases, the J end lost 0 bases, and 16 bases lay between the germline ends. Per germline, CDR1 PRHDT and CDR2 FYEKMQ (reference sequence). The CDR3 spells CASTSASWSSGNTIYF. The CDR3 region has the DNA TGTGCCAGCACTTCCGCCTCCTGGAGCTCTGGAAACACCATATATTTT.